A single sample is the source of the 25 T cell receptor beta chains below, sequenced in a study of spatial heterogeneity in lung cancer (dated by TCRdb to between 2018 and 2020). Taken with the paper, the label for time point translates to: sample taken at primary tumor resection. Receptor amplification or capture employed 5' RACE. Sequencing used a NextSeq 500. Through fastp at Q25 and MiXCR, TCRdb rebuilt clones from the public reads, retaining in-frame beta chains. Rows merge per CDR3 protein into single entries with the most common DNA and genes. The sample table holds hundreds of distinct CDR3 sequences, of which roughly a quarter were seen once. 21% of the sample goes to the ten largest clones. Source: normal lung tissue next to the tumor, taken at surgery. The receptor set was obtained from a male donor with early-stage non-small cell lung cancer.

On this clonotype: This beta chain is an off-target read within a library intended for alpha chains, so its frequency means little. V usage is TRBV29-1 and J usage is TRBJ1-2, with no clear D. Germline CDR1 is SQVTM and CDR2 is ANQGSEA. The CDR3 consists of 11 residues. V dropped 4 bases and J dropped 4 bases, with 7 bases sitting between them. CDR3 amino acids: CSVVTPYGYTF. The DNA of the CDR3 is TGCAGCGTTGTCACCCCCTATGGCTACACCTTC.

By proportion, this clonotype is large. The library was designed around alpha chains, so this beta chain is a stray read whose abundance carries little weight. V gene TRBV6-2 or TRBV6-3 combines with J gene TRBJ2-1, with D possibly matching TRBD2 (6 bases). Germline lookup yields CDR1 MNHEY and CDR2 SVGEGT. This CDR3 contains 13 residues. The germline V and J ends were trimmed by 4 bases and 12 bases, with 16 bases remaining between them. CDR3 residues: CASSSSLLGGQFF. The CDR3 DNA reads as TGTGCCAGCAGTTCCTCCCTCTTGGGGGGGCAGTTCTTC.

Regarding this clonotype: This beta chain was picked up by a library intended for alpha chains and is off target, so its count carries little meaning. The rearrangement uses TRBV2 and TRBJ2-7; TRBD1 matches at 7 bases. V lost 9 bases and J lost 2; bases outside the gene matches: 7. The CDR3 consists of 13 residues. Germline lookup yields CDR1 SNHLY and CDR2 FYNNEI. CDR3 DNA: TGTGCCAGAGGGGGACAGCATCCCTACGAGCAGTACTTC. Translating it yields CARGGQHPYEQYF.

Within the sample, this clonotype is medium-sized. This beta chain is an unintended read in a library built for alpha chains; its size means little. This chain connects TRBV27 to TRBJ2-1; 7 positions match TRBD2. J gave up 4 bases and V 4 bases, and 13 bases lay outside the gene matches. The CDR3 extends over 17 amino acids. The germline CDR1 and CDR2 sequences are MNHEY and SMNVEV (reference sequence). The CDR3 is CASSYTAGTTPYNEQFF. The CDR3 bases are TGTGCCAGCAGTTACACCGCCGGGACTACGCCTTACAATGAGCAGTTCTTC.

By its share, this clonotype is large. This beta chain is off target for a library built for alpha chains, so its abundance means little. The CDR3 here is CASSRIVGSAEAFF. The CDR3 DNA reads as TGTGCCAGCAGCCGAATAGTGGGGTCTGCTGAAGCTTTCTTT. This rearrangement joins TRBV5-5 to TRBJ1-1; D unclear. This CDR3 is built from 14 residues. V shed 4 bases and J shed 6 bases, with 16 bases lying between them. Germline V gene sequence: CDR1 SGHKS, CDR2 YYEKEE (reference sequence). Together with reference TRBV5-5 and TRBJ1-1, the CDR3 gives the full variable domain: DAGVTQSPTHLIKTRGQQVTLRCSPISGHKSVSWYQQVLGQGPQFIFQYYEKEERGRGNFPDRFSARQFPNYSSELNVNALLLGDSALYLCASSRIVGSAEAFFGQGTRLTVV.

By frequency in the sample, this clonotype is medium-sized. This beta chain lies outside the target of a library built for alpha chains; its clone size means little. The chain recombines TRBV2 with TRBJ2-5; possibly TRBD2 for D (5 bases). Germline CDR1 SNHLY, CDR2 FYNNEI. V was pared by 4 bases and J by 5 bases, with 11 bases between. The CDR3 totals 13 residues. The CDR3: CASSAREGETQYF. The CDR3 nucleotides are TGTGCCAGCAGTGCCCGGGAAGGGGAGACCCAGTACTTC. Combining the CDR3 with reference TRBV2 and TRBJ2-5 gives the whole variable domain EPEVTQTPSHQVTQMGQEVILRCVPISNHLYFYWYRQILGQKVEFLVSFYNNEISEKSEIFDDQFSVERPDGSNFTLKIRSTKLEDSAMYFCASSAREGETQYFGPGTRLLVL.

This clonotype rates as medium-sized. With the library built for alpha chains, this beta chain is off target and its frequency is not meaningful. V gene TRBV6-5 combines with J gene TRBJ2-3, with 9 bases lining up with TRBD1. Germline CDR1 and CDR2: MNHEY and SVGAGI. CDR3 length: 17 residues. With 0 bases clipped from V and 0 bases from J, the junction kept 4 bases outside the gene matches. This CDR3 reads CASSYSTGGRSTDTQYF. As DNA, the CDR3 is TGTGCCAGCAGTTACTCGACAGGGGGGCGTAGCACAGATACGCAGTATTTT.

Relative to its sample, this clonotype is medium-sized. This beta chain came through as a stray read in a library set up for alpha chains, and its size says little. The rearrangement uses TRBV7-8 and TRBJ2-7; TRBD2 agrees at 10 bases. The CDR3 consists of 14 residues. In germline, CDR1 is SGHVS, CDR2 FQNEAQ. The V segment lost 6 bases and the J segment 2 bases; nucleotides outside the gene matches: 4. The CDR3 nucleotides are TGTGCCAGCAGATCGAGCGGGAGGGCCTACGAGCAGTACTTC. It yields the protein CASRSSGRAYEQYF. The full variable domain, completed using reference TRBV7-8 and TRBJ2-7, is GAGVSQSPRYKVAKRGQDVALRCDPISGHVSLFWYQQALGQGPEFLTYFQNEAQLDKSGLPSDRFFAERPEGSVSTLKIQRTQQEDSAVYLCASRSSGRAYEQYFGPGTRLTVT.

By share of the sample, this clonotype is medium-sized. The library was designed around alpha chains, so this beta chain is a stray read whose abundance carries little weight. The J gene is TRBJ2-7, the V gene TRBV11-2; the match to TRBD1 covers 8 bases. The CDR3 contains 13 residues. J gave up 6 bases and V 6 bases, and 7 bases lay outside the gene matches. Per the germline V gene, CDR1 is SGHAT and CDR2 is FQNNGV. CDR3 residues: CASSLPGGVEQYF. The CDR3 DNA is TGTGCCAGCAGTCTTCCAGGGGGCGTCGAGCAGTACTTC.

About this clonotype: Because the library targeted alpha chains, this beta chain is an off-target read whose size means little. The chain carries TRBV4-2 and TRBJ2-5; possible D gene TRBD1, 6 bases. The CDR3 is 15 amino acids. Trimming shortened V by 1 base and J by 1 base, and 10 bases separated the two germline ends. From germline, CDR1 is LGHNA and CDR2 YNFKEQ. The DNA of the CDR3 is TGTGCCAGCAGCCAAGGGGACATAACCCAAGAGACCCAGTACTTC. Its protein is CASSQGDITQETQYF.

This clonotype was seen a handful of times. Because the library targeted alpha chains, this beta chain is an off-target read whose size means little. The rearrangement links TRBV14 to TRBJ1-1; D is unresolved. Per the germline V gene, CDR1 is SGHDN and CDR2 is FVKESK. The ends were cut back, 1 base at V and 4 bases at J, with 10 bases in the middle. The CDR3 length is 14 residues. The CDR3 here is CASSQVTGITEAFF. The CDR3 bases are TGTGCCAGCAGCCAAGTAACGGGGATCACTGAAGCTTTCTTT.

This clonotype was seen a few times. This beta chain is an unintended read in a library built for alpha chains; its size means little. The chain employs TRBV28 and TRBJ2-5, with 8 nucleotides matching TRBD1. Trimming removed 5 bases from V and 9 bases from J; junction bases left unmatched: 5. The CDR3 is 12 residues long. Germline V gives CDR1 MDHEN, CDR2 SYDVKM. Here the CDR3 DNA reads TGTGCCAGCAGTGTCCAGGGGGCGGCCCAGTACTTC. This codes for CASSVQGAAQYF.

In this sample, this clonotype is medium-sized. This beta chain is an off-target read within a library intended for alpha chains, so its frequency means little. V is TRBV28 and J is TRBJ2-7, with D perhaps TRBD1 (5 bases). Germline V CDR1 and CDR2: MDHEN, SYDVKM. V shed 4 bases and J shed 5 bases, with 15 bases lying between them. The CDR3 has 14 residues. The CDR3: CASSYIREPNEQYF. The CDR3 region has the DNA TGTGCCAGCAGTTATATCAGGGAACCCAACGAGCAGTACTTC.

A note on this clonotype: A library made for alpha chains picked up this beta chain off target, so its size means little. This chain's CDR3 is CASSLGEKRQANEKLFF. CDR3 DNA sequence: TGTGCCAGCAGCTTGGGGGAAAAGAGACAGGCGAATGAAAAACTGTTTTTT. The rearrangement joins TRBV5-5 to TRBJ1-4, with D possibly TRBD1 on 6 matching bases. Trimming pared 0 bases from V and 5 bases from J, leaving 17 bases between. Looked up from germline, CDR1 is SGHKS and CDR2 is YYEKEE (reference sequence). The CDR3 contains 17 residues.

On this clonotype itself: This beta chain lies outside the target of a library built for alpha chains; its clone size means little. This chain joins TRBV7-2 and TRBJ2-3; D is unresolved. Germline V lookup: CDR1 SGHTA, CDR2 FQGNSA. This CDR3 spans 14 amino acids. V gave up 5 bases and J gave up 2 bases, with 11 bases separating them. The CDR3: CASSLSRPTDTQYF. The CDR3 DNA sequence: TGTGCCAGCAGCCTCTCCCGGCCCACAGATACGCAGTATTTT.

This clonotype is deemed medium-sized (0.01 to 0.1%). Because the library targeted alpha chains, this beta chain is an off-target read whose size means little. The V call is TRBV7-2, the J call TRBJ2-3; 9 bases match TRBD2. V shed 0 bases and J 3 bases; nucleotides not matched to a gene: 1. The CDR3 spans 15 residues. CDR1 and CDR2 from the germline V gene are SGHTA and FQGNSA. The CDR3 DNA reads as TGTGCCAGCAGCTTAGCCAGCGGGGGGACAGATACGCAGTATTTT. It is translated as CASSLASGGTDTQYF.

This clonotype is termed large. Because the library targeted alpha chains, this beta chain is an off-target read whose size means little. This rearrangement joins TRBV7-2 to TRBJ2-2, with 9 nucleotides matching TRBD2. Germline V gene data show CDR1 as SGHTA and CDR2 as FQGNSA. The CDR3 is made up of 19 amino acids. V shed 1 base and J 3 bases; nucleotides not matched to a gene: 12. The CDR3 is CASSLEVFGGRGDTGELFF. CDR3 in DNA: TGTGCCAGCAGCTTAGAGGTGTTCGGCGGGAGGGGGGACACCGGGGAGCTGTTTTTT.

This clonotype is large. Within a library made for alpha chains, this beta chain is off target, and its count is uninformative. This chain joins TRBV12-3 or TRBV12-4 and TRBJ2-3; 7 bases map to TRBD2. There are 13 residues in the CDR3. The V segment lost 7 bases and the J segment 6 bases; nucleotides outside the gene matches: 7. The CDR3 sequence: CASTEGLGDTQYF. The DNA of the CDR3 is TGTGCCAGCACGGAAGGACTAGGGGATACGCAGTATTTT.

This clonotype is labeled as medium-sized. For a library built for alpha chains, this beta chain is a stray read; little rests on its size. This chain connects TRBV5-1 to TRBJ2-1; 9 nucleotides line up with TRBD2. J lost 13 bases, V lost 0 bases, and 8 bases had no gene match. The CDR3 runs 14 residues. The germline V gene has CDR1 SGHRS and CDR2 YFSETQ. CDR3: CASSLVPREGIQFF. The CDR3 region has the DNA TGCGCCAGCAGCTTGGTTCCGCGGGAGGGAATTCAGTTCTTC.

This clonotype counts as medium-sized. Found in a library prepared for alpha chains, this beta chain is an off-target read, and its abundance has little meaning. J is TRBJ2-2 and V is TRBV19, with TRBD1 matching over 7 bases. J lost 6 bases, V lost 5 bases, and 6 bases had no gene match. This CDR3 has 14 residues. The V gene's germline CDR1 is LNHDA and CDR2 SQIVND (reference sequence). The CDR3 DNA is TGTGCCAGTAGTTCCGACAGGGTTTCCGGGGAGCTGTTTTTT. Translated: CASSSDRVSGELFF. The whole variable domain, remainder taken from reference TRBV19 and TRBJ2-2, is DGGITQSPKYLFRKEGQNVTLSCEQNLNHDAMYWYRQDPGQGLRLIYYSQIVNDFQKGDIAEGYSVSREKKESFPLTVTSAQKNPTAFYLCASSSDRVSGELFFGEGSRLTVL.

This clonotype was seen a single time. This beta chain is off target for a library built for alpha chains, so its abundance means little. The V call is TRBV7-9, the J call TRBJ2-1; D ambiguous. CDR3 length equals 12 residues. Trimming cost V 5 bases and J 8 bases, with 10 bases left between them. The germline gives CDR1 SEHNR, CDR2 FQNEAQ (reference sequence). DNA for the CDR3: TGTGCCAGCAGCCCCCGGGCCGATGAGCAGTTCTTC. It encodes CASSPRADEQFF.

By frequency in the sample, this clonotype is large (0.1 to 1%). Because this beta chain is a stray read in a library intended to capture alpha chains, its abundance should not be given much weight. The DNA for the CDR3 is TGCAGTGCGAGGAGGACAGGGATGGGATTGGGGGCCAACGTCCTGACTTTC. This encodes CSARRTGMGLGANVLTF. This chain links TRBV20-1 with TRBJ2-6; TRBD1 agrees at 8 bases. The CDR3 covers 17 residues. CDR1 and CDR2 (germline): DFQATT, SNEGSKA (reference sequence). The junction had 14 bases not matched to a gene; V was cut back by 6 bases and J by 4 bases.

Within the sample, this clonotype is large. Being off target in a library aimed at alpha chains, this beta chain has a size of little meaning. This chain joins TRBV2 and TRBJ2-1; no firm D call. V was clipped by 8 bases and J by 9 bases, with 8 bases between them. This CDR3 spans 10 amino acids. Germline-derived CDR1 and CDR2 are SNHLY and FYNNEI. The CDR3 loop is CASRRVEQFF. CDR3 sequence (DNA): TGTGCCAGCCGCCGGGTTGAGCAGTTCTTC.

This clonotype rates as medium-sized. This beta chain was picked up by a library intended for alpha chains and is off target, so its count carries little meaning. The V gene is TRBV29-1, the J gene TRBJ2-7; D uncertain. V lost 4 bases, J lost 2 bases, and 9 bases lay in between. This CDR3 contains 12 residues. CDR1 is SQVTM and CDR2 is ANQGSEA in the germline V gene. The CDR3 nucleotides are TGCAGCGTTGCCGACGGTACCTACGAGCAGTACTTC. Protein: CSVADGTYEQYF.

Sample share makes this clonotype large. A library prepared for alpha chains yielded this beta chain as an off-target read; its size is of little meaning. The CDR3 spells CASSPTGGRIGMSSYNEQFF. The CDR3 DNA is TGTGCCAGCAGCCCCACAGGCGGGAGGATCGGAATGAGCTCCTACAATGAGCAGTTCTTC. The gene calls are TRBV7-9 and TRBJ2-1; 8 bases line up with TRBD2. The germline V gene encodes CDR1 SEHNR and CDR2 FQNEAQ (reference sequence). The V and J ends lost 5 bases and 0 bases, in that order; junction bases with no gene match: 18. The CDR3 spans 20 residues.